This T cell receptor (beta chain) was sequenced for a study of Ad26.COV2.S vaccination and SARS-CoV-2 variants. General study points: Researchers cautioned that TCR breadth and depth analyses may have underestimated total T cell responses. Spike-specific responses of CD8+ and CD4+ T cells were reported to display substantial breadth after vaccination. Vaccine recipients had higher spike-specific TCR breadth than placebo recipients.

Only in-frame clones appear in the TCRdb table, and some are missing; sequencing was by immunoSEQ multiplex PCR. This sample has 46,000 or so clones, with 65% to 90% found just once. Concerning this clone: Its antigen is not known.

Germline-derived CDR1 and CDR2 are MGHRA and YSYEKL. V was trimmed by 0 bases and J by 6 bases, leaving 15 bases between them. CDR3 length: 15 residues. Specimen: peripheral blood, collected after recovery from COVID-19. The genes are TRBV4-1 and TRBJ2-7; a possible D gene is TRBD2 (5 bases). The clonotype comes from a human donor who had recovered from COVID-19. CDR3 residues: CASSQDLAVSGEQYV. The CDR3 bases are TGCGCCAGCAGCCAAGATTTGGCGGTGAGCGGCGAGCAGTACGTC.